The 29 T cell receptor beta chains below were found in one sample sequenced in a study of T cell responses to AZD1222 COVID-19 vaccine. Sequencing was performed with immunoSEQ multiplex PCR; in TCRdb, only in-frame clones are kept and a portion is missing. The profile covers some 120,000 clones, with 89% appearing a single time and around a tenth taken by the ten largest. This material consisted of peripheral blood, taken 28 days after the second AZD1222 dose. The receptor source for this set is an adult who received the AZD1222 COVID-19 vaccine.

The chain has TRBV7-9 and TRBJ2-3; 11 bases align to TRBD2. Looked up from germline, CDR1 is SEHNR and CDR2 is FQNEAQ (reference sequence). The length of the CDR3 is 16 residues. The ends lost 4 bases at V and 5 bases at J; junction bases unmatched: 8. CDR3 coding DNA: TGTGCCAGCAGCTCGACTAGCGGGGCCATAGGAGATACGCAGTATTTT. Amino acid sequence: CASSSTSGAIGDTQYF.

The chain recombines TRBV5-1 with TRBJ1-1; D gene ambiguous. Germline values: CDR1 SGHRS, CDR2 YFSETQ. The CDR3 covers 13 residues. V lost 0 bases, J lost 1 base, and 4 bases lay in between. In DNA, the CDR3 is TGCGCCAGCAGCTTGGGTTGGAACACTGAAGCTTTCTTT. This sequence encodes CASSLGWNTEAFF. The whole variable domain, remainder taken from reference TRBV5-1 and TRBJ1-1, is KAGVTQTPRYLIKTRGQQVTLSCSPISGHRSVSWYQQTPGQGLQFLFEYFSETQRNKGNFPGRFSGRQFSNSRSEMNVSTLELGDSALYLCASSLGWNTEAFFGQGTRLTVV.

This clone came up once. V usage is TRBV3-1 (or the pseudogene TRBV3-2) and J usage is TRBJ1-4, with D maybe TRBD1 (5 bases). V was shortened by 5 bases and J by 8 bases, with 15 bases between the two germline ends. Per germline, CDR1 LGHDT and CDR2 YNNKEL (reference sequence). CDR3 length: 14 amino acids. Here the CDR3 reads CASSYQGIGEKLFF. The CDR3 bases are TGTGCCAGCAGCTACCAGGGTATTGGGGAAAAACTGTTTTTT.

This clone came up once. V and J are TRBV3-1 (or the pseudogene TRBV3-2) and TRBJ2-7, with TRBD2 matching 8 bases. Germline CDR1 reads LGHDT; CDR2 reads YNNKEL (reference sequence). This CDR3 region has 13 residues. The J segment lost 6 bases and the V segment lost 3 bases, leaving 4 bases of the junction unmatched. CDR3 residues: CASSQGRGVEQYF. The CDR3 DNA reads as TGTGCCAGCAGCCAGGGGCGGGGGGTCGAGCAGTACTTC.

The chain combines TRBV7-2 with TRBJ1-4, with 9 bases identical to TRBD1. CDR1 and CDR2 (germline): SGHTA, FQGNSA. The V gene end was trimmed by 5 bases and the J gene end by 7 bases; junction bases not matched to a gene: 5. This CDR3 has 14 amino acids. CDR3 nucleotides: TGTGCCAGCAGCCCTGGACAGGGGATTGAAAAACTGTTTTTT. The encoded protein is CASSPGQGIEKLFF.

V is TRBV5-1 and J is TRBJ2-1; 7 bases align to TRBD2. Losses at the gene ends were 1 base for V and 8 bases for J; bases not matched to a gene: 6. This CDR3 region has 14 residues. Germline CDR1 is SGHRS and CDR2 is YFSETQ. The CDR3 spells CASSLSAGLDEQFF. DNA for the CDR3: TGCGCCAGCAGCTTGTCAGCGGGATTGGATGAGCAGTTCTTC.

CDR3 sequence (DNA): TGTGCCAGCAGTTACCGAGAAGGGGACACTGAAGCTTTCTTT. As protein: CASSYREGDTEAFF. This chain joins TRBV6-5 and TRBJ1-1; possibly TRBD1 for D (5 bases). Between the trimmed V and J ends, which lost 2 bases and 3 bases, there was a span of 10 bases. The germline V gene has CDR1 MNHEY and CDR2 SVGAGI. The CDR3 length is 14 residues.

The CDR3 sequence: CASYNTGTMETQYF. CDR3 DNA: TGTGCCAGCTACAATACAGGGACGATGGAGACCCAGTACTTC. The chain carries TRBV6-5 and TRBJ2-5, with TRBD1 as a possible D gene (6 bases). There are 14 residues in the CDR3. V lost 8 bases to trimming and J lost 5 bases, with 18 bases between them. Germline V CDR1 and CDR2: MNHEY, SVGAGI.

This sequence joins TRBV7-2 and TRBJ1-2, with TRBD1 matching over 8 bases. Trimming cost V 3 bases and J 8 bases; bases outside gene matches: 14. This CDR3 is 16 amino acids long. The germline V gene encodes CDR1 SGHTA and CDR2 FQGNSA. Written as DNA, the CDR3 is TGTGCCAGCAGCTTTTCTCAACCTGGGACAGGTCAGGGCTACACCTTC. Translation: CASSFSQPGTGQGYTF.

This chain joins TRBV10-3 and TRBJ1-1; possibly TRBD1 for D (5 bases). The CDR3 sequence is 15 residues long. Per germline, CDR1 ENHRY and CDR2 SYGVKD. Trimming removed 0 bases at V and 6 bases at J, with 14 bases between. The CDR3 is CAISESSQGGSEAFF. In DNA form, the CDR3 reads TGTGCCATCAGTGAGTCAAGCCAGGGCGGATCTGAAGCTTTCTTT.

This chain links TRBV3-1 (or the pseudogene TRBV3-2) with TRBJ2-1, with TRBD2 as a possible D gene (6 bases). CDR3 size: 14 residues. V lost 2 bases, J lost 7 bases, and 12 bases lay in between. CDR1 LGHDT and CDR2 YNNKEL come from the germline V gene (reference sequence). The CDR3 protein is CASSQLREGNEQFF. The CDR3 nucleotides read TGTGCCAGCAGCCAATTGCGGGAAGGGAATGAGCAGTTCTTC.

The chain recombines TRBV18 with TRBJ1-3; TRBD1 agrees at 12 bases. From germline, CDR1 is KGHSH and CDR2 LQKENI. Germline trimming cut 5 bases from V and 2 bases from J; bases unmatched to any gene: 4. The CDR3 consists of 16 residues. The DNA for the CDR3 is TGTGCCAGCTCATCCGGGACAGGGGGCACTGGAAACACCATATATTTT. Amino acid sequence: CASSSGTGGTGNTIYF.

The rearrangement links TRBV5-4 to TRBJ1-2; 8 positions agree with TRBD1. CDR1 is SGHNT and CDR2 is YYREEE in the germline V gene (reference sequence). This CDR3 has 15 residues. V dropped 3 bases and J dropped 3; count of bases not matched to a gene: 7. The CDR3 is CASSSGTGGYYGYTF. The DNA of the CDR3 is TGTGCCAGCAGCTCCGGGACAGGCGGCTACTATGGCTACACCTTC.

The V gene is TRBV6-2 or TRBV6-3, the J gene TRBJ1-2; D gene ambiguous. Trimming pared 2 bases from V and 6 bases from J, leaving 7 bases between. CDR1 MNHEY and CDR2 SVGEGT come from the germline V gene. This CDR3 has 12 residues. Written as DNA, the CDR3 is TGTGCCAGCAGTTACGGGCAGCATGGCTACACCTTC. Protein sequence: CASSYGQHGYTF.

The CDR3 nucleotides read TGCGCCAGCAGCTTGGTGAGCGGGAGCTACGAGCAGTACTTC. It translates to CASSLVSGSYEQYF. The chain has TRBV5-1 and TRBJ2-7, with 8 bases that match TRBD2. CDR1 is SGHRS, CDR2 YFSETQ, per germline. The CDR3 is made up of 14 amino acids. Unmatched junction bases numbered 2, after V lost 0 bases and J lost 3 bases.

The chain is built from TRBV30 and TRBJ1-5, with TRBD1 as a possible D gene (6 bases). The germline gives CDR1 GTSNPN, CDR2 SVGIG (reference sequence). Trimming pared 7 bases from V and 2 bases from J, leaving 15 bases between. The CDR3 spans 14 residues. The CDR3 bases are TGTGCCTTAGATACAGGGATTGGCAATCAGCCCCAGCATTTT. It yields the protein CALDTGIGNQPQHF.

The chain recombines TRBV30 with TRBJ1-2; D remains unclear. Germline lookup yields CDR1 GTSNPN and CDR2 SVGIG (reference sequence). V dropped 3 bases and J dropped 8 bases, with 16 bases sitting between them. The CDR3 contains 13 residues. CDR3: CAWSPPGNWGYTF. The CDR3 coding sequence is TGTGCCTGGAGCCCCCCCGGAAATTGGGGCTACACCTTC.

This chain links TRBV6-4 with TRBJ1-2; TRBD1 agrees at 10 bases. Germline V gives CDR1 MRHNA, CDR2 SNTAGT. V was clipped by 6 bases and J by 6 bases; unmatched bases: 7. CDR3 length: 14 amino acids. In DNA form, the CDR3 reads TGTGCCAGCAGGCCCGGGACAGGGGCTCATGGCTACACCTTC. As protein: CASRPGTGAHGYTF.

CDR3 sequence: CASRVTSGMREQYF. The CDR3 bases are TGTGCCAGCAGGGTGACTAGCGGGATGAGGGAGCAGTACTTC. V gene TRBV6-5 combines with J gene TRBJ2-7, with 11 bases aligning to TRBD2. Per the germline V gene, CDR1 is MNHEY and CDR2 is SVGAGI. V dropped 6 bases and J dropped 7; count of bases not matched to a gene: 8. The CDR3 contains 14 residues.

This sequence joins TRBV27 and TRBJ1-1, with no clear D. The CDR3 runs 14 residues. Germline V gene sequence: CDR1 MNHEY, CDR2 SMNVEV (reference sequence). Trimming stripped 7 bases from V and 10 bases from J, with 22 bases between. The DNA of the CDR3 is TGTGCCAGCAACCCGACCGGGTTATTTGTCGGAGCTTTCTTT. Encoded protein: CASNPTGLFVGAFF.

This clone occurred a few times. The genes are TRBV30 and TRBJ1-3; D not resolved. The CDR3 runs 13 residues. V shed 4 bases and J shed 3 bases, with 10 bases lying between them. The germline CDR1 and CDR2 sequences are GTSNPN and SVGIG (reference sequence). Here the CDR3 DNA reads TGTGCCTGGACCCAGGACCTTGGAAACACCATATATTTT. Translated: CAWTQDLGNTIYF.

J is TRBJ1-2 and V is TRBV7-2, with D tentatively TRBD1 (6 bases). Trimming removed 3 bases from V and 4 bases from J, with 12 bases in between. The germline V gene has CDR1 SGHTA and CDR2 FQGNSA. CDR3 size: 14 residues. The CDR3 here is CASSLGGSTYGYTF. In nucleotides, the CDR3 is TGTGCCAGCAGCTTGGGGGGCTCCACCTATGGCTACACCTTC.

The chain recombines TRBV28 with TRBJ1-1; 8 bases align to TRBD1. The CDR3 has 17 amino acids. J was trimmed by 4 bases and V by 6 bases; bases with no gene match: 16. The germline CDR1 and CDR2 sequences are MDHEN and SYDVKM. The CDR3 loop reads CASRNGAGGKESTEAFF. Written as DNA, the CDR3 is TGTGCCAGCAGGAATGGGGCAGGGGGCAAGGAGAGCACTGAAGCTTTCTTT.

The rearrangement links TRBV9 to TRBJ2-5; 8 bases line up with TRBD1. CDR1 is SGDLS, CDR2 YYNGEE, per germline. The CDR3 covers 15 residues. The junction had 4 bases not matched to a gene; V was cut back by 2 bases and J by 1 base. CDR3 in amino acids: CASSVGQGLQETQYF. The CDR3 DNA reads as TGTGCCAGCAGCGTTGGACAGGGACTCCAAGAGACCCAGTACTTC.

The rearrangement joins TRBV5-4 to TRBJ2-2; 7 bases agree with TRBD1. V shed 5 bases, J shed 3 bases, and the junction held 7 bases outside the gene matches. This CDR3 contains 15 residues. Germline V gene data show CDR1 as SGHNT and CDR2 as YYREEE (reference sequence). CDR3 sequence (DNA): TGTGCCAGCAGTCTACAGGGGACCTACACCGGGGAGCTGTTTTTT. The encoded protein is CASSLQGTYTGELFF.

The rearrangement joins TRBV29-1 to TRBJ2-6; D may correspond to TRBD1 or TRBD2 (5 bases each). Germline assignment: CDR1 SQVTM and CDR2 ANQGSEA. The V end was cut by 6 bases, the J end by 3 bases, with 18 bases between. The CDR3 extends over 16 amino acids. CDR3 region: CSVVSVGVGGANVLTF. The CDR3, as DNA: TGCAGCGTGGTATCAGTGGGGGTCGGTGGGGCCAACGTCCTGACTTTC.

This sequence joins TRBV6-5 and TRBJ1-5, with D uncertain. In germline, CDR1 is MNHEY, CDR2 SVGAGI. The CDR3 contains 15 residues. V dropped 5 bases and J dropped 3 bases, with 14 bases sitting between them. CDR3 region: CASSPAAGINQPQHF. The CDR3 DNA sequence: TGTGCCAGCAGTCCCGCCGCGGGGATCAATCAGCCCCAGCATTTT.

Written as DNA, the CDR3 is TGTGCCAGCCTACCGGATAATACTAACTATGGCTACACCTTC. Translating gives CASLPDNTNYGYTF. The chain is built from TRBV7-9 and TRBJ1-2, with unresolved D. CDR1 is SEHNR and CDR2 is FQNEAQ in the germline V gene (reference sequence). CDR3 length equals 14 residues. V lost 8 bases to trimming and J lost 0 bases, with 13 bases between them.

The V gene is TRBV7-9, the J gene TRBJ1-2; D is possibly TRBD1 (6 bases). Germline values: CDR1 SEHNR, CDR2 FQNEAQ (reference sequence). This CDR3 is 15 amino acids long. V was cut by 3 bases and J by 5 bases, with 16 bases left in between. The chain's CDR3 is CASSFSGTRLYGYTF. The CDR3 DNA is TGTGCCAGCAGCTTTTCCGGGACAAGACTTTATGGCTACACCTTC.